These T cell receptor beta chains were read from a single sample in a study of shared clonotypes between healthy human individuals. Using immunoSEQ multiplex PCR, the repertoire was profiled, and TCRdb retains in-frame clones only, with some absent. The data show hundreds of thousands of clones, 55% to 75% seen once. Material for sequencing was memory CD4+ T cells sorted from blood. These receptors all come from a woman aged 25 to 39 in good health. CDR3s leave out the opening cysteine and the closing phenylalanine or tryptophan.

V	CDR3
TRBV5-1	ASTLDRIHSGNTIY
TRBV5-4	ASSLAGGKETQY
TRBV30	AWNLGPNRYEQY
TRBV27	ASRASGNTIY
TRBV27	ASSPMRGFNQPQH
TRBV2	ASRPGQGNEKLF
TRBV19	ASSALGQGRADTQY
TRBV7-3	ASSLRGLAGSGELF
TRBV2	ASRGTGGKGEAF
TRBV28	ASSVLAGGSYEQY
TRBV2	ASGPGLHEQF
TRBV4-2	ASSQNRDNNEKLF
TRBV19	ASSIAGKTGGQRTF
TRBV28	ASSRRARTSGRGLSGELF
TRBV19	ATIDRNTEAF
TRBV11-2	ASSFYRGEGGTDTQY
TRBV7-9	ASSLGVGSPEAF
TRBV5-1	ASSLAQGAAGELF
TRBV27	ASSPGDRYTEAF
TRBV4-1	ASSTPSLGETIY
TRBV7-9	ASSLEGGPYEQY
TRBV29-1	SVARERQGPQH
TRBV7-9	ASARDRDSYEQY
TRBV5-1	ASSLELNQPQH
TRBV5-1	ASRKSGTGIMNTEAF
TRBV4-1	ASSQAPTGTYEQY
TRBV19	ASSDSQGAQPQH
TRBV6-5	AAGGWTEAF
TRBV28	ASTLGVATEAF
TRBV18	ASSVETGYGYT
TRBV15	ATSRDKRVNQPQH
TRBV7-6	ASSRTGLETQY
TRBV11-2	ASSLGQAHQETQY
TRBV7-9	ASSSGTQKAF
TRBV5-1	ASSPGGAQETQY
TRBV28	ASSFSNRLRAPKGDYGYT
TRBV6-5	ASSSGGEGSGNTIY
TRBV6-5	ASSATSGNTIY
TRBV13	ASSLGGSGQETQY
TRBV14	ASSTQGGNSPLH
TRBV27	ASRTGLGTYEQY
TRBV29-1	SVYVQGGNGYT
TRBV7-2	ASSQGASGSTTDTQY
TRBV19	ASSLNRGTNEKLF
TRBV25-1	ASSETWTSGRSKQY
TRBV11-1	ASSLRTSGRAEQF
TRBV6-1	ASRLLTGTGNTQY
TRBV29-1	SPYEQY
TRBV25-1	ASSESGRQDIGYGYT
TRBV10-2	ASSDTGGRSYEQY
TRBV4-1	ASSQEDGSSYEQY
TRBV7-9	ASSLVGGMAEKLF
TRBV11-3	ASSLAGLLTDTQY
TRBV19	ASSIRGQVLNQPQH
TRBV30	ASEYGQNYEQY
TRBV5-1	ASSWQTNEKLF
TRBV30	AWSDRRLPYEQY
TRBV7-8	ASSFTSSYEQY
TRBV10-1	ATNGLGSDTQY